This TCR beta chain was captured by sequencing in a study of blood T cell repertoires in COVID-19 (dated by TCRdb to 2018 to 2020). About the study as a whole: The collaborator samples originated in the United States, Italy and Spain and spanned the acute and convalescent phases of COVID-19. Samples were obtained from the ongoing ImmuneRACE study (first 160 participants) and from roughly 1,300 subjects provided by 6 global collaborators. The repertoires were released in a freely available public database meant as a resource for research on the immune response to SARS-CoV-2. A de-identified subject ID, COVID-19 status, age in years and sex were almost always included in the sample metadata. The material from the prospective study consisted of cDNA or gDNA derived from T cells, B-cell-depleted T cells, or PBMCs. Where HLA class I and class II types were available, the types were taken from metadata supplied by the sample provider, not from assay-based typing. Deeply sampled blood TCRbeta repertoires from subjects exposed to, actively infected with, or recovered from COVID-19 were included in the dataset.

The immunoSEQ Assay, a bias-controlled multiplex PCR, was used to amplify TCRbeta CDR3 regions from genomic DNA. Turning to the authors' computational methods: The number of nucleated cells in each sample was estimated by amplification of reference gene primers within the assay. To quantify the absolute abundance of each unique TCRbeta CDR3 rearrangement, sequence reads were collapsed and filtered. For each sample, productive Simpson clonality was calculated as the square root of Simpson's diversity index across productive rearrangements. This immuneACCESS table, as held by TCRdb, lists in-frame sequences with V and J called but not all clones. Of the missing ones, under half trace to an unresolved V gene in checked studies; the others have no known cause. V and J calls and clone size are as listed in that table; D and trimming were resolved from the DNA. Here the sample has more than 350,000 clones; around nine tenths occur a single time. The top ten constitute roughly 10% of the sample.

The research as a whole found: Clinical and demographic metadata were provided uncurated, with the amount varying by source and participant.

CDR1 and CDR2 were assigned from the germline V gene as SGHRS and YFSETQ. V is shortened by 2 bases, J by 1 base, and the region joining them spans 15 bases. Including the terminal cysteine and phenylalanine, the CDR3 comprises 16 residues. The retained sequence is limited to the CDR3, 48 bases, with the frame set at the first base. Remarks on this clone: Its cognate antigen has yet to be identified. No qualities accompany the bases; no much larger clone lies one base away.

Enrolling through a virtual design, the prospective study's participants ranged in age from about 18 to 100 years and lived across approximately 25 United States geographic areas. In the prospective study, participants were assigned to cohorts based on the clinical history participants reported in a screening survey and a study questionnaire. Recovered participants in ImmuneRACE Cohort 3 were defined by two consecutive negative NP/OP PCR tests, clearance by a healthcare professional, or resolution of symptoms. Each participant in the prospective study had whole blood, serum and a nasopharyngeal or oropharyngeal swab collected by mobile phlebotomists. Additional blood draws and questionnaires over an approximately two-month period could optionally be provided by prospective study participants. Blood samples from the prospective study were shipped frozen or at room temperature prior to DNA extraction.

The V gene is TRBV5-1 and the J gene is TRBJ1-1, with TRBD1 tentatively as D gene (5 bases match). This clonotype was sampled from a woman between 45 and 65 years old who had recovered from COVID-19. The sample was PBMCs or T cells enriched from blood (not recorded which). Read as DNA, the sequence is TGCGCCAGCAGCTTCCAGGGTTCGATAGGGAACACTGAAGCTTTCTTT. This yields the protein CASSFQGSIGNTEAFF. Reference TRBV5-1 and TRBJ1-1 genes cover what lies past the CDR3, so the full variable domain is KAGVTQTPRYLIKTRGQQVTLSCSPISGHRSVSWYQQTPGQGLQFLFEYFSETQRNKGNFPGRFSGRQFSNSRSEMNVSTLELGDSALYLCASSFQGSIGNTEAFFGQGTRLTVV.